This TCR beta chain came from a study of shared clonotypes between healthy human individuals. Background on the study: Each donor's CD8 memory used one plate, CD8 naive two, each CD4 subset three. Overall study results and limits: The sharing of 4% to 5.5% of naive CD4 clonotypes was seen across a few donors.

Trimming removed 7 bases from V and 0 bases from J, with 15 bases in between. Germline CDR1 SQVTM, CDR2 ANQGSEA. This CDR3 region has 14 residues. Comments on this clone: Its specificity is unknown.

Over several immunoSEQ plates, each subset's genomic DNA was distributed in even portions. Study processing details: Sequence data from immunoSEQ were junction-only and lacked quality scores; consequently, filtering differed. The data were produced by immunoSEQ multiplex PCR, yet TCRdb's version contains in-frame clones alone and is incomplete. D and trimming were read from the DNA, whereas the V and J calls and clone size are those reported in that table. The sample lists approximately 2.5 million clones, over 85% occurring once. This rearrangement joins TRBV29-1 to TRBJ1-1, with TRBD1 as a possible D gene (6 bases). This receptor was obtained from a man between 18 and 29 years old in good health. Some clones in this sample may be carry-over from other donors' samples. Sequenced: naive CD4+ T cells from PBMCs. Subset reported: CD45RA+ positively selected. CDR3 DNA: TGCAGCGGGGGGCCGGGACCTTTGAACACTGAAGCTTTCTTT. Amino acid sequence: CSGGPGPLNTEAFF. The variable domain in full, with the rest retrieved from reference TRBV29-1 and TRBJ1-1, is SAVISQKPSRDICQRGTSLTIQCQVDSQVTMMFWYRQQPGQSLTLIATANQGSEATYESGFVIDKFPISRPNLTFSTLTVSNMSPEDSSIYLCSGGPGPLNTEAFFGQGTRLTVV.